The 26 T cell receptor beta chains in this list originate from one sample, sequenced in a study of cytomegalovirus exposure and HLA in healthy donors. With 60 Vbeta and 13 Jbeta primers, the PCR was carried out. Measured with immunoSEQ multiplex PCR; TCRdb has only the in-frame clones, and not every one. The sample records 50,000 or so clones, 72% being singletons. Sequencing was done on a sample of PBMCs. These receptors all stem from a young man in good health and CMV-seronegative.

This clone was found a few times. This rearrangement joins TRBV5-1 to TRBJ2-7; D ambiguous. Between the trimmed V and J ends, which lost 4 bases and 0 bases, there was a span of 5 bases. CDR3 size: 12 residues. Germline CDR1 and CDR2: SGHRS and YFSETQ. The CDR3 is CASSLSSYEQYF. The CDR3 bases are TGCGCCAGCAGCCTCAGCTCCTACGAGCAGTACTTC.

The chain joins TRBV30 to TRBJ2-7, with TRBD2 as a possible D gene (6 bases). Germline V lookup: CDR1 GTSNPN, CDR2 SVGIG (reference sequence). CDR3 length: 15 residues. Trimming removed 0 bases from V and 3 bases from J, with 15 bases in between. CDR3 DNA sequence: TGTGCCTGGAGTGTACTGGAGGGGACTCACTACGAGCAGTACTTC. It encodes CAWSVLEGTHYEQYF.

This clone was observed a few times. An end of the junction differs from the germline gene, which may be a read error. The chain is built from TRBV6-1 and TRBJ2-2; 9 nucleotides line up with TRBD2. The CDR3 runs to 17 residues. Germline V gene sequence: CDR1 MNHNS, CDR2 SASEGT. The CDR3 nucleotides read TGTGCCAGCAGTGAACCCCGACTAGCGGTCGAACACCGGGGAGCTGTTTTT. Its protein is CASSEPRLAVEHRGAVF.

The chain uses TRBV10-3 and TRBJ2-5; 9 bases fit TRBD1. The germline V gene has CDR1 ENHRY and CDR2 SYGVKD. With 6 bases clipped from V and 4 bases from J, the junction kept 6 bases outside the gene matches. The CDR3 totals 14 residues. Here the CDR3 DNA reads TGTGCCATCAGCGTCACAGGGGGCGTAGAGACCCAGTACTTC. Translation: CAISVTGGVETQYF.

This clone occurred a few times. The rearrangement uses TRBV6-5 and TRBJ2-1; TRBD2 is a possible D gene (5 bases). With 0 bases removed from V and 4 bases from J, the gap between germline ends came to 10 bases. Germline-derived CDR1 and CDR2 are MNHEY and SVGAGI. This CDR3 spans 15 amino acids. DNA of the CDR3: TGTGCCAGCAGTTACTCGGAGGCCGGGTACAATGAGCAGTTCTTC. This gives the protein CASSYSEAGYNEQFF.

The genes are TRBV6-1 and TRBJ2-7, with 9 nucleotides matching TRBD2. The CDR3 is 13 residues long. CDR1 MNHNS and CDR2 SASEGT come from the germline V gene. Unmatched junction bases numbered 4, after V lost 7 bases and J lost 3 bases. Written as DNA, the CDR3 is TGTGCCAGCACTCCTAGCGGGAACTACGAGCAGTACTTC. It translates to CASTPSGNYEQYF.

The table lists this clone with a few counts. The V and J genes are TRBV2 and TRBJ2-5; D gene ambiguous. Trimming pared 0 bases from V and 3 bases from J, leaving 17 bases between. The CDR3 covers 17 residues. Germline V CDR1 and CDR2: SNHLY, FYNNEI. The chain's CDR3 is CASSEALVNQAKETQYF. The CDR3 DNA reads TGTGCCAGCAGTGAAGCGTTGGTAAACCAGGCTAAAGAGACCCAGTACTTC.

The CDR3 DNA is TGCGCCAGCGCTCCTGGCGACAGGGATACCTACGAGCAGTACTTC. This codes for CASAPGDRDTYEQYF. V is TRBV5-1 and J is TRBJ2-7; 7 nucleotides line up with TRBD1. CDR1 SGHRS and CDR2 YFSETQ come from the germline V gene. V shed 7 bases and J 2 bases; nucleotides not matched to a gene: 12. The CDR3 extends over 15 amino acids.

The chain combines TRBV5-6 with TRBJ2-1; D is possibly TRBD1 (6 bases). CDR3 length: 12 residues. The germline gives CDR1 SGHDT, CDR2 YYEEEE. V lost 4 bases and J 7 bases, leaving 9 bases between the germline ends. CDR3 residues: CASSQGLNEQFF. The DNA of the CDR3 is TGTGCCAGCAGCCAGGGGCTGAATGAGCAGTTCTTC.

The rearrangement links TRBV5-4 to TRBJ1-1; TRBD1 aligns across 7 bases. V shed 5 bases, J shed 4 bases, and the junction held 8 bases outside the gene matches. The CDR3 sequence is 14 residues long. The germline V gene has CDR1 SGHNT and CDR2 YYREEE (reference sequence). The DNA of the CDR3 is TGTGCCAGCAGGCCGGAACAGGGGATCACTGAAGCTTTCTTT. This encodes CASRPEQGITEAFF.

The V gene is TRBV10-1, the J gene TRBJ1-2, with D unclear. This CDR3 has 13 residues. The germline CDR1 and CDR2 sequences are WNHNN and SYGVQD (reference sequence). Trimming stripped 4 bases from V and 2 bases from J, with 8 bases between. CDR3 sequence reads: CASSGGFNYGYTF. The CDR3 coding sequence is TGCGCCAGCAGTGGCGGGTTCAACTATGGCTACACCTTC.

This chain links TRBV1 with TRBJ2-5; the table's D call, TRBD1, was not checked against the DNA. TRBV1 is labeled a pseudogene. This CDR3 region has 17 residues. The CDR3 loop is CTSSQHQSDSLQETQYF. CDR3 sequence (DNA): TGCACCAGCAGCCAGCACCAATCGGACAGCCTACAAGAGACCCAGTACTTC.

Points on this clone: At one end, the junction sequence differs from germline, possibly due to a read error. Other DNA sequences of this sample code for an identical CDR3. CDR3 residues: CASSADRAGMMGYTF. CDR3 coding DNA: TGCGCCAGCAGCGCAGACAGGGCTGGGATGATGGGCTACACCTTC. V gene TRBV5-6 combines with J gene TRBJ1-2; TRBD1 aligns across 7 bases. The CDR3 loop spans 15 amino acids. Germline CDR1 is SGHDT and CDR2 is YYEEEE.

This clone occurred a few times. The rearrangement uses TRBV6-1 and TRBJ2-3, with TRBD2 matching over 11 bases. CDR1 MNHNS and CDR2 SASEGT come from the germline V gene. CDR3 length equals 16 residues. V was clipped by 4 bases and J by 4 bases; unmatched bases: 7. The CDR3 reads CASSGVAGGPSDTQYF. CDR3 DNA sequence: TGTGCCAGCAGTGGGGTAGCGGGAGGGCCCTCAGATACGCAGTATTTT.

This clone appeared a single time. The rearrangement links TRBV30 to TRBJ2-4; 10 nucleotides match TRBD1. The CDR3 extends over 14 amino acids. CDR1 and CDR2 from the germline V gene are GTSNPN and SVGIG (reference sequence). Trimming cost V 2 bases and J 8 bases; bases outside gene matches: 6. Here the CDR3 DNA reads TGTGCCTGGAGTTGGGGACAGGGGACGGACATTCAGTACTTC. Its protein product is CAWSWGQGTDIQYF. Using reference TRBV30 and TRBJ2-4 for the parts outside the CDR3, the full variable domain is SQTIHQWPATLVQPVGSPLSLECTVEGTSNPNLYWYRQAAGRGLQLLFYSVGIGQISSEVPQNLSASRPQDRQFILSSKKLLLSDSGFYLCAWSWGQGTDIQYFGAGTRLSVL.

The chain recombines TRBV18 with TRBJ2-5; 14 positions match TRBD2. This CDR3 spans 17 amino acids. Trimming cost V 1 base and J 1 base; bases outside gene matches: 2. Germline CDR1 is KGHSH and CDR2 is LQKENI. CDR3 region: CASSPLGTSGSQETQYF. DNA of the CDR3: TGTGCCAGCTCACCACTAGGGACTAGCGGGAGCCAAGAGACCCAGTACTTC.

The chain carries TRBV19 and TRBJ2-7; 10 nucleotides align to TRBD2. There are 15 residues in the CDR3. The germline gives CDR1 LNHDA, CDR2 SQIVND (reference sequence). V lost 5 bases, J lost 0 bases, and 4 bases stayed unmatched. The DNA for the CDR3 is TGTGCCAGTAGTGTTGGACTAGCGGCCTCCTACGAGCAGTACTTC. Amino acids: CASSVGLAASYEQYF.

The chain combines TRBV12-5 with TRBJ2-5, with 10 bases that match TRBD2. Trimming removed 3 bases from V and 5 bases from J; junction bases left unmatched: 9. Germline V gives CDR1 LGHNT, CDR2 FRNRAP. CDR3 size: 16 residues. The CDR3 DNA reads TGTGCTAGTGGTTTCCACCCGGGACTAGCGTCGGAGACCCAGTACTTC. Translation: CASGFHPGLASETQYF.

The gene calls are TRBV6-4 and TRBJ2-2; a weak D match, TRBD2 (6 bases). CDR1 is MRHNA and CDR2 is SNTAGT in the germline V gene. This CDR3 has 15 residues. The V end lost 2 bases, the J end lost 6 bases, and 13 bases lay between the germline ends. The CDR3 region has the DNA TGTGCCAGCAGTGACCTCCGGGGCGGGGCCGGGGAGCTGTTTTTT. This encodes CASSDLRGGAGELFF.

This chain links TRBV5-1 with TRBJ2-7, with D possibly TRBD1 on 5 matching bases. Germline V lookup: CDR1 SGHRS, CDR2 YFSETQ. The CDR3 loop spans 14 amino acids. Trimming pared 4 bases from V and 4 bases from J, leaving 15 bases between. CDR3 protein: CASSLSRESYEQYF. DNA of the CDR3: TGCGCCAGCAGCCTATCCAGGGAATCTTACGAGCAGTACTTC. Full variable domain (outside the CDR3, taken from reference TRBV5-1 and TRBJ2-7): KAGVTQTPRYLIKTRGQQVTLSCSPISGHRSVSWYQQTPGQGLQFLFEYFSETQRNKGNFPGRFSGRQFSNSRSEMNVSTLELGDSALYLCASSLSRESYEQYFGPGTRLTVT.

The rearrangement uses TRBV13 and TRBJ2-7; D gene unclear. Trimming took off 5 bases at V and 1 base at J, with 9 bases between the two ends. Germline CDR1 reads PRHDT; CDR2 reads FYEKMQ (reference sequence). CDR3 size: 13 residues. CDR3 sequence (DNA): TGTGCCAGCAGCCTGGGCGAGTCCTACGAGCAGTACTTC. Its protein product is CASSLGESYEQYF.

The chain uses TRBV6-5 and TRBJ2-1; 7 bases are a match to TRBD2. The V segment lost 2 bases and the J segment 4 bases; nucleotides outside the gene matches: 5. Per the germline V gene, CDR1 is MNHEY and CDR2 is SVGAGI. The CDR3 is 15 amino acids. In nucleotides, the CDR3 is TGTGCCAGCAGTTACATGGGAGGGGAATACAATGAGCAGTTCTTC. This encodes CASSYMGGEYNEQFF.

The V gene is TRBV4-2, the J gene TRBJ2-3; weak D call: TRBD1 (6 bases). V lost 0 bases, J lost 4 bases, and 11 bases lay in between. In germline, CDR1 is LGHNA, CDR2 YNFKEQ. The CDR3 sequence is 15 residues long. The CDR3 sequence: CASSQEGQGSDTQYF. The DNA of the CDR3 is TGTGCCAGCAGCCAAGAGGGTCAGGGGTCAGATACGCAGTATTTT.

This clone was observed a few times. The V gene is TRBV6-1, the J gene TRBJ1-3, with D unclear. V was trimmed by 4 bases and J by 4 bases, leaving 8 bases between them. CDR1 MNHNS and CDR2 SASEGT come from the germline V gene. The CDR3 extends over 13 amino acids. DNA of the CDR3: TGTGCCAGCAGTGTCGGAGGGGGAAACACCATATATTTT. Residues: CASSVGGGNTIYF.

The CDR3 is CASSFLASGMPEQYF. For the CDR3, the DNA is TGTGCCAGCAGTTTTTTGGCTAGCGGGATGCCCGAGCAGTACTTC. V usage is TRBV27 and J usage is TRBJ2-7; 9 bases are a match to TRBD2. The CDR3 covers 15 residues. V lost 3 bases, J lost 6 bases, and 9 bases stayed unmatched. The germline V gene encodes CDR1 MNHEY and CDR2 SMNVEV (reference sequence).

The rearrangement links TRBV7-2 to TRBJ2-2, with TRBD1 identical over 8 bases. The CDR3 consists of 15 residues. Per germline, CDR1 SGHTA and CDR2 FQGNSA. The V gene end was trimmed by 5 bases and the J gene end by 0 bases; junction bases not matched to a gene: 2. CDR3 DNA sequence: TGTGCCAGCAGCCTGGGACAGGCGAACACCGGGGAGCTGTTTTTT. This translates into CASSLGQANTGELFF.